This T cell receptor (beta chain) was sequenced during a study of OX40 agonist ivuxolimab in advanced cancers. Study-level information: The treatment was a fully human IgG2 OX40 agonist, ivuxolimab. General study findings and limits: There were, on average, more expanded clones in CD8+ T cells than in CD4+.

Baseline was the first blood sampling point, followed by cycle 4 day 1 and cycle 7 day 1. This clone was recorded only once. The antigen is not known. Produced via immunoSEQ multiplex PCR; TCRdb's table is partial and in-frame only. Counted here are over 15,000 clones, about 81% occurring once; the ten biggest clones make up more than 35%. V was trimmed by 4 bases and J by 8 bases, leaving 10 bases between them. The germline gives CDR1 SGDLS, CDR2 YYNGEE. CDR3 length: 12 amino acids. This TCR was recovered from an adult with an advanced solid tumor such as melanoma, head and neck, liver or kidney cancer. The V and J genes are TRBV9 and TRBJ2-1, with D perhaps TRBD2 (6 bases). Sequences were derived from CD4+ or CD8+ T cells sorted from blood, sampled in a trial of the OX40 agonist ivuxolimab. The CDR3 region has the DNA TGTGCCAGCAGCATGGAGGGGTATGAGCAGTTCTTC. It encodes CASSMEGYEQFF. The whole variable domain, remainder taken from reference TRBV9 and TRBJ2-1, is DSGVTQTPKHLITATGQRVTLRCSPRSGDLSVYWYQQSLDQGLQFLIQYYNGEERAKGNILERFSAQQFPDLHSELNLSSLELGDSALYFCASSMEGYEQFFGPGTRLTVL.